These 29 T cell receptor beta chains came from one sample sequenced in a study of T-cell memory formation after mild COVID-19. TCRdb reprocessed the 5' RACE reads with MiXCR, giving one entry per CDR3 protein. The repertoire holds hundreds of thousands of distinct CDR3 sequences, with roughly 21% as singletons. Sequencing was carried out using PBMCs or a T cell subset sorted from them (not recorded which). These receptors came from an adult woman who had mild COVID-19 (a few samples of this study predate the infection). Cell type and time point are not known.

This chain uses TRBV7-2 with TRBJ2-4, with 10 bases identical to TRBD1. The CDR3 is 19 amino acids. Germline V gene data show CDR1 as SGHTA and CDR2 as FQGNSA. The trim removed 0 bases at V and 0 bases at J, leaving 8 bases unmatched. The CDR3 here is CASSLAGPGQGLAKNIQYF. The CDR3 DNA reads as TGTGCCAGCAGCTTAGCGGGTCCGGGACAGGGGCTAGCCAAAAACATTCAGTACTTC.

This clonotype was recorded once. The chain uses TRBV5-1 and TRBJ1-4, with 10 bases aligning to TRBD1. Germline CDR1 SGHRS, CDR2 YFSETQ. The V and J ends lost 5 bases and 0 bases, in that order; junction bases with no gene match: 4. The CDR3 covers 16 residues. The DNA for the CDR3 is TGCGCCAGCAGAGGGGGGACAGGGGCAACTAATGAAAAACTGTTTTTT. Its translation is CASRGGTGATNEKLFF. The full variable domain, with the rest looked up from reference TRBV5-1 and TRBJ1-4, is KAGVTQTPRYLIKTRGQQVTLSCSPISGHRSVSWYQQTPGQGLQFLFEYFSETQRNKGNFPGRFSGRQFSNSRSEMNVSTLELGDSALYLCASRGGTGATNEKLFFGSGTQLSVL.

The chain is built from TRBV27 and TRBJ2-7; the match to TRBD2 covers 7 bases. From germline, CDR1 is MNHEY and CDR2 SMNVEV (reference sequence). CDR3 size: 16 residues. J gave up 4 bases and V 2 bases, and 11 bases lay outside the gene matches. CDR3 region: CASSLRTGTTYYEQYF. CDR3 DNA sequence: TGTGCCAGCAGTTTACGGACCGGGACTACTTATTACGAGCAGTACTTC.

V gene TRBV7-6 combines with J gene TRBJ2-3, with 11 nucleotides matching TRBD2. Trimming removed 3 bases from V and 2 bases from J; junction bases left unmatched: 7. The CDR3 spans 17 residues. Germline CDR1 SGHVS, CDR2 FNYEAQ. CDR3 nucleotides: TGTGCCAGCAGCTTTCCCGGACTAGCGGGTACCACAGATACGCAGTATTTT. It encodes CASSFPGLAGTTDTQYF.

This chain links TRBV7-8 with TRBJ1-5; the D gene is possibly TRBD1 (5 bases). The CDR3 sequence is 15 residues long. The germline V and J ends were trimmed by 6 bases and 7 bases, with 19 bases remaining between them. CDR1 and CDR2 (germline): SGHVS, FQNEAQ. The CDR3 sequence is CASSPREGSDQPQHF. The CDR3 coding sequence is TGTGCCAGCAGTCCCAGGGAAGGCAGCGACCAGCCCCAGCATTTT.

The chain is built from TRBV7-9 and TRBJ2-7, with D possibly being TRBD1 (6 bases). This CDR3 has 14 residues. Trimming took 3 bases from V and 7 from J, leaving 16 bases between them. Germline V lookup: CDR1 SEHNR, CDR2 FQNEAQ (reference sequence). CDR3 coding DNA: TGTGCCAGCAGCTTGCGTCGGGACATGGGAGAGCAGTACTTC. Translation gives CASSLRRDMGEQYF.

This clonotype appeared a few times. The rearrangement joins TRBV9 to TRBJ2-3; 11 bases agree with TRBD2. V shed 1 base and J 1 base; nucleotides not matched to a gene: 5. The germline CDR1 and CDR2 sequences are SGDLS and YYNGEE. The CDR3 is 17 residues long. The CDR3 loop reads CASSVLAGGGGTDTQYF. In nucleotides, the CDR3 is TGTGCCAGCAGCGTATTAGCGGGGGGGGGAGGCACAGATACGCAGTATTTT.

V and J are TRBV14 and TRBJ2-7; 10 positions agree with TRBD2. The J segment lost 2 bases and the V segment lost 1 base, leaving 8 bases of the junction unmatched. The CDR3 has 17 residues. Germline lookup yields CDR1 SGHDN and CDR2 FVKESK. CDR3 in amino acids: CASSQGLAGEDTYEQYF. The CDR3 nucleotides are TGTGCCAGCAGCCAAGGGCTAGCGGGAGAGGACACCTACGAGCAGTACTTC.

This chain joins TRBV18 and TRBJ2-2; 8 bases align to TRBD1. With V trimmed by 4 bases and J by 3 bases, 10 bases remained unmatched. The CDR3 contains 17 residues. The V gene's germline CDR1 is KGHSH and CDR2 LQKENI. CDR3 nucleotides: TGTGCCAGCTCACGCTCAAGGACAGGGCGCGACACCGGGGAGCTGTTTTTT. As protein: CASSRSRTGRDTGELFF.

CDR3 DNA: TGTGCCAGCAGTACCCGAAACAGGGGACTAGCGGGAGTAGCCAATGAGCAGTTCTTC. Protein: CASSTRNRGLAGVANEQFF. V and J are TRBV12-3 or TRBV12-4 and TRBJ2-1; TRBD2 agrees at 14 bases. J gave up 6 bases and V 5 bases, and 15 bases lay outside the gene matches. CDR3 size: 19 residues.

In its sample, this clonotype was seen once. This rearrangement joins TRBV11-2 to TRBJ1-1; D is undetermined. V shed 1 base and J shed 9 bases, with 12 bases lying between them. Germline lookup yields CDR1 SGHAT and CDR2 FQNNGV. The CDR3 loop spans 13 amino acids. CDR3 nucleotide sequence: TGTGCCAGCAGCTTAGCTTCCCAGGAACAAGCTTTCTTT. Translation: CASSLASQEQAFF.

This clonotype has a handful of counts. The V and J genes are TRBV5-1 and TRBJ2-3; 7 bases line up with TRBD2. The CDR3 sequence is 13 residues long. Germline V gene sequence: CDR1 SGHRS, CDR2 YFSETQ. After removal of 6 bases from V and 6 bases from J, the junction contained 7 bases not matched to a gene. CDR3 amino acids: CASNRGRDDTQYF. DNA of the CDR3: TGCGCCAGCAACCGGGGGAGGGATGATACGCAGTATTTT.

The table lists this clonotype with a few counts. The chain is built from TRBV7-7 and TRBJ2-3, with 9 bases that match TRBD2. Per germline, CDR1 SSHAT and CDR2 FNYEAQ (reference sequence). This CDR3 is built from 15 residues. V was clipped by 1 base and J by 2 bases; unmatched bases: 1. This CDR3 reads CASSLVAGVTDTQYF. The CDR3, as DNA: TGTGCCAGCAGCTTAGTAGCGGGGGTCACAGATACGCAGTATTTT.

The J gene is TRBJ1-6, the V gene TRBV2; possibly TRBD1 for D (5 bases). CDR3 length: 15 residues. The V end was cut by 11 bases, the J end by 8 bases, with 22 bases between. CDR1 SNHLY and CDR2 FYNNEI come from the germline V gene. CDR3 amino acids: CAGRLMQGGDSPLHF. CDR3 nucleotide sequence: TGTGCCGGACGGCTGATGCAGGGCGGGGATTCACCCCTCCACTTT.

This clonotype came up a few times. V gene TRBV5-6 combines with J gene TRBJ2-7; 10 bases fit TRBD1. Germline loops: CDR1 SGHDT, CDR2 YYEEEE. With 3 bases clipped from V and 7 bases from J, the junction kept 13 bases outside the gene matches. This CDR3 is 16 amino acids long. Written as DNA, the CDR3 is TGTGCCAGCAGCTCCCCCCCGGGACAGGGGACGGAAGAGCAGTACTTC. It yields the protein CASSSPPGQGTEEQYF.

CDR3 in amino acids: CSARVGTGGGYTF. CDR3 DNA sequence: TGCAGTGCTAGAGTTGGGACAGGGGGGGGCTACACCTTC. The chain is built from TRBV20-1 and TRBJ1-2; 11 bases are shared with TRBD1. Germline V gene data show CDR1 as DFQATT and CDR2 as SNEGSKA (reference sequence). CDR3 length: 13 residues. V was pared by 1 base and J by 8 bases, with 3 bases of the junction left unmatched.

The V gene is TRBV5-1, the J gene TRBJ2-1; 10 bases agree with TRBD2. Germline lookup yields CDR1 SGHRS and CDR2 YFSETQ. The CDR3 contains 19 residues. V lost 4 bases, J lost 0 bases, and 13 bases stayed unmatched. CDR3 loop: CASSPPGLASTDSYNEQFF. The CDR3, as DNA: TGCGCCAGCAGCCCACCGGGACTAGCGTCTACCGACTCCTACAATGAGCAGTTCTTC.

This clonotype was detected a few times. The chain links TRBV11-2 to TRBJ2-7; D call uncertain. Germline V gives CDR1 SGHAT, CDR2 FQNNGV. This CDR3 has 14 residues. V shed 1 base and J shed 0 bases, with 7 bases lying between them. In nucleotides, the CDR3 is TGTGCCAGCAGCTTAGGGTTCAACTCCTACGAGCAGTACTTC. It encodes CASSLGFNSYEQYF.

The rearrangement links TRBV20-1 to TRBJ2-3; 8 bases are shared with TRBD2. The CDR3 is made up of 17 amino acids. With V trimmed by 6 bases and J by 3 bases, 17 bases remained unmatched. Germline V CDR1 and CDR2: DFQATT, SNEGSKA (reference sequence). DNA for the CDR3: TGCAGTGCACAAGATTACCTCGGGAGGGCTGCAACAGATACGCAGTATTTT. It codes for CSAQDYLGRAATDTQYF.

CDR3 sequence: CASSQGVSRYNEQFF. For the CDR3, the DNA is TGTGCCAGCAGCCAAGGGGTTAGCCGGTACAATGAGCAGTTCTTC. The V and J genes are TRBV14 and TRBJ2-1; no firm D call. This CDR3 region has 15 residues. The V and J ends lost 1 base and 4 bases respectively, with 11 bases between them. Germline values: CDR1 SGHDN, CDR2 FVKESK.

The sample holds a few counts of this clonotype. The rearrangement links TRBV12-3 or TRBV12-4 to TRBJ2-7; possibly TRBD1 for D (6 bases). The CDR3 has 12 amino acids. V lost 11 bases to trimming and J lost 12 bases, with 23 bases between them. CDR3 nucleotide sequence: TGTGCCGGCGTTTACAGGGCTTCTGGACGGTACTTC. Encoded protein: CAGVYRASGRYF.

This clonotype was recorded a few times. The V gene is TRBV6-5, the J gene TRBJ2-2; D ambiguous. The V end lost 5 bases, the J end lost 7 bases, and 8 bases lay between the germline ends. CDR3 length: 12 residues. CDR1 is MNHEY and CDR2 is SVGAGI in the germline V gene. Here the CDR3 reads CASSQFIGELFF. CDR3 coding DNA: TGTGCCAGCAGTCAGTTTATCGGGGAGCTGTTTTTT.

The chain couples TRBV9 to TRBJ2-7; TRBD1 might be the D (5 bases). CDR3 length: 14 residues. Between the trimmed V and J ends, which lost 0 bases and 6 bases, there was a span of 13 bases. Germline lookup yields CDR1 SGDLS and CDR2 YYNGEE. The CDR3 sequence: CASSVDGPGAEQYF. In DNA form, the CDR3 reads TGTGCCAGCAGCGTAGACGGGCCTGGGGCCGAGCAGTACTTC.

At least ten counts were recorded for this clonotype. This chain joins TRBV4-1 and TRBJ1-1; unclear D gene. The CDR3 totals 11 residues. V lost 1 base and J 4 bases, leaving 1 base between the germline ends. Germline V gene data show CDR1 as MGHRA and CDR2 as YSYEKL. CDR3 sequence reads: CASSQATEAFF. The CDR3 nucleotides are TGCGCCAGCAGCCAAGCCACTGAAGCTTTCTTT.

This chain connects TRBV20-1 to TRBJ1-6; D gene uncertain. The CDR3 is 16 residues long. The V end was cut by 0 bases, the J end by 4 bases, with 13 bases between. The germline V gene has CDR1 DFQATT and CDR2 SNEGSKA (reference sequence). Written as DNA, the CDR3 is TGCAGTGCTAGAGATGTTAGGCAGGATTATAATTCACCCCTCCACTTT. This encodes CSARDVRQDYNSPLHF.

The chain's CDR3 is CSARGTSAAQYF. CDR3 in DNA: TGCAGTGCTAGAGGGACTAGCGCGGCCCAGTACTTC. The chain combines TRBV20-1 with TRBJ2-5, with 9 positions matching TRBD2. The length of the CDR3 is 12 residues. V lost 1 base and J lost 9; bases outside the gene matches: 3. From germline, CDR1 is DFQATT and CDR2 SNEGSKA (reference sequence).

Here the CDR3 reads CSAWRGASGTQHF. CDR3 nucleotide sequence: TGCAGTGCTTGGCGGGGCGCCTCAGGGACCCAGCATTTT. The chain carries TRBV20-1 and TRBJ1-5, with a tentative D call TRBD1 (5 bases). The CDR3 has 13 amino acids. The germline gives CDR1 DFQATT, CDR2 SNEGSKA (reference sequence). The germline V and J ends were trimmed by 5 bases and 11 bases, with 19 bases remaining between them.

This clonotype was recorded a few times. The rearrangement uses TRBV29-1 and TRBJ2-7, with TRBD2 identical over 8 bases. The CDR3 extends over 12 amino acids. Germline V CDR1 and CDR2: SQVTM, ANQGSEA. J gave up 6 bases and V 1 base, and 2 bases lay outside the gene matches. The chain's CDR3 is CSVEGAGGEQYF. The DNA of the CDR3 is TGCAGCGTTGAAGGCGCGGGGGGCGAGCAGTACTTC.

The V gene is TRBV7-2, the J gene TRBJ2-7; TRBD2 aligns across 8 bases. After removal of 2 bases from V and 7 bases from J, the junction contained 10 bases not matched to a gene. The CDR3 is 15 amino acids. Germline CDR1 and CDR2: SGHTA and FQGNSA. The CDR3 sequence is CASSLMSSGSREQYF. The CDR3 DNA is TGTGCCAGCAGCTTAATGTCGAGCGGGAGTAGGGAGCAGTACTTC.